These 30 T cell receptor beta chains came from one sample sequenced in a study of cytomegalovirus exposure and HLA in healthy donors. PCR involved 60 Vbeta and 13 Jbeta primers. Repertoires were generated with immunoSEQ multiplex PCR, while TCRdb's copy carries only in-frame clones and drops some. The table lists 80,000 to 100,000 clones, 70% of them singletons. Sequencing used PBMCs. The receptors were sampled from a man in his fifties or sixties in good health and CMV-seronegative.

The CDR3 loop reads CSVQPTSGTYEQYF. The CDR3 DNA is TGCAGCGTTCAACCAACTAGCGGGACCTACGAGCAGTACTTC. The V gene is TRBV29-1, the J gene TRBJ2-7, with 10 bases aligning to TRBD2. The CDR3 length is 14 residues. The junction had 6 bases not matched to a gene; V was cut back by 5 bases and J by 2 bases. CDR1 SQVTM and CDR2 ANQGSEA come from the germline V gene.

The chain has TRBV18 and TRBJ2-7; D is perhaps TRBD2 (6 bases). CDR1 and CDR2 from the germline V gene are KGHSH and LQKENI. The CDR3 sequence is 12 residues long. Trimming removed 6 bases from V and 4 bases from J, with 10 bases in between. The CDR3: CASSRERYEQYF. Here the CDR3 DNA reads TGTGCCAGCTCCCGGGAGCGGTACGAGCAGTACTTC.

The chain couples TRBV4-1 to TRBJ1-2; TRBD1 is a possible D gene (6 bases). The CDR3 totals 14 residues. The germline V gene encodes CDR1 MGHRA and CDR2 YSYEKL. With 1 base removed from V and 3 bases from J, the gap between germline ends came to 9 bases. This chain's CDR3 is CASSQAGGDYGYTF. CDR3 coding DNA: TGCGCCAGCAGCCAAGCGGGGGGCGACTATGGCTACACCTTC.

V and J are TRBV7-2 and TRBJ2-1; D is possibly TRBD1 (6 bases). V gave up 5 bases and J gave up 2 bases, with 16 bases separating them. The CDR3 loop spans 16 amino acids. In germline, CDR1 is SGHTA, CDR2 FQGNSA. The CDR3 spells CASSPSGDRPYNEQFF. Written as DNA, the CDR3 is TGTGCCAGCAGCCCCAGCGGCGACAGGCCCTACAATGAGCAGTTCTTC.

The chain recombines TRBV5-4 with TRBJ1-1, with unresolved D. This CDR3 has 14 residues. Per the germline V gene, CDR1 is SGHNT and CDR2 is YYREEE (reference sequence). The germline V and J ends were trimmed by 4 bases and 1 base, with 11 bases remaining between them. This CDR3 reads CASSHYTQNTEAFF. The CDR3 DNA reads TGTGCCAGCAGCCATTACACCCAGAACACTGAAGCTTTCTTT.

The chain combines TRBV21-1 with TRBJ2-1; TRBD2 was called by the table and not checked on the DNA. TRBV21-1 represents a pseudogene. The CDR3 is 19 amino acids. Here the CDR3 DNA reads TGTGCCAGCAGCAAAGTTAGCAAATCTTACCAGAGCTCCTACAATGAGCAGTTCTTC. Translated, it gives CASSKVSKSYQSSYNEQFF.

V and J are TRBV5-4 and TRBJ1-2, with 7 nucleotides matching TRBD1. In germline, CDR1 is SGHNT, CDR2 YYREEE (reference sequence). With V trimmed by 4 bases and J by 4 bases, 1 base remained unmatched. This CDR3 comprises 12 residues. In DNA form, the CDR3 reads TGTGCCAGCAGCCGGGACAGCTATGGCTACACCTTC. Translation gives CASSRDSYGYTF.

This clone has more than one count but fewer than ten. The chain recombines TRBV5-1 with TRBJ2-7; possibly TRBD2 for D (6 bases). The CDR3 is 14 residues long. Trimming pared 4 bases from V and 6 bases from J, leaving 17 bases between. Germline V gene sequence: CDR1 SGHRS, CDR2 YFSETQ. CDR3 residues: CASSPRSNSGEQYF. As DNA, the CDR3 is TGCGCCAGCAGCCCCAGGAGTAATAGCGGCGAGCAGTACTTC.

The CDR3 loop reads CASSVIAGNTEAFF. CDR3 nucleotides: TGTGCCAGCAGCGTAATAGCCGGTAACACTGAAGCTTTCTTT. J is TRBJ1-1 and V is TRBV9; D uncertain. The V gene's germline CDR1 is SGDLS and CDR2 YYNGEE. The CDR3 loop spans 14 amino acids. V lost 1 base and J 2 bases, leaving 9 bases between the germline ends. Full variable domain (outside the CDR3, taken from reference TRBV9 and TRBJ1-1): DSGVTQTPKHLITATGQRVTLRCSPRSGDLSVYWYQQSLDQGLQFLIQYYNGEERAKGNILERFSAQQFPDLHSELNLSSLELGDSALYFCASSVIAGNTEAFFGQGTRLTVV.

The chain carries TRBV15 and TRBJ1-1; D is uncertain. The CDR3 runs 14 residues. CDR1 LNHNV and CDR2 YYDKDF come from the germline V gene (reference sequence). V lost 4 bases to trimming and J lost 4 bases, with 13 bases between them. The CDR3 here is CATSITEGSTEAFF. DNA for the CDR3: TGTGCCACCAGCATAACGGAAGGGAGCACTGAAGCTTTCTTT.

As to this clone: This specimen includes other DNA sequences encoding the same CDR3. This rearrangement joins TRBV28 to TRBJ2-5; no firm D call. In germline, CDR1 is MDHEN, CDR2 SYDVKM. The CDR3 is made up of 16 amino acids. The germline V and J ends were trimmed by 3 bases and 2 bases, with 16 bases remaining between them. In DNA, the CDR3 is TGTGCCAGCAGTTTTTCTTCACGACACCTACAAGAGACCCAGTACTTC. This codes for CASSFSSRHLQETQYF.

This chain joins TRBV19 and TRBJ1-1, with 9 bases fitting TRBD1. Germline CDR1 and CDR2: LNHDA and SQIVND (reference sequence). V shed 5 bases, J shed 5 bases, and the junction held 6 bases outside the gene matches. The length of the CDR3 is 14 residues. CDR3 coding DNA: TGTGCCAGTAGTTGGACCGGGACAGGGACTGAAGCTTTCTTT. This gives the protein CASSWTGTGTEAFF.

The chain links TRBV11-2 to TRBJ1-2, with 7 bases that match TRBD1. This CDR3 spans 14 amino acids. V shed 5 bases and J 4 bases; nucleotides not matched to a gene: 7. The V gene's germline CDR1 is SGHAT and CDR2 FQNNGV. The CDR3 DNA follows: TGTGCCAGCAGCCACATACAGGGGCCCTATGGCTACACCTTC. Its protein product is CASSHIQGPYGYTF.

J is TRBJ1-4 and V is TRBV18, with 10 bases lining up with TRBD1. This CDR3 spans 14 amino acids. Germline V gives CDR1 KGHSH, CDR2 LQKENI. V trimming: 3 bases; J trimming: 7 bases; junction bases outside the gene matches: 2. DNA for the CDR3: TGTGCCAGCTCACCGACAGGGGGCACTGAAAAACTGTTTTTT. It encodes CASSPTGGTEKLFF. The full variable domain, rest sourced from reference TRBV18 and TRBJ1-4, is NAGVMQNPRHLVRRRGQEARLRCSPMKGHSHVYWYRQLPEEGLKFMVYLQKENIIDESGMPKERFSAEFPKEGPSILRIQQVVRGDSAAYFCASSPTGGTEKLFFGSGTQLSVL.

V usage is TRBV19 and J usage is TRBJ2-3; 7 bases line up with TRBD2. This CDR3 region has 17 residues. Germline lookup yields CDR1 LNHDA and CDR2 SQIVND (reference sequence). Losses at the gene ends were 10 bases for V and 5 bases for J; bases not matched to a gene: 21. CDR3 region: CATSLVAGGSLKDTQYF. In DNA form, the CDR3 reads TGTGCCACCTCTCTGGTGGCTGGCGGGAGCCTCAAAGATACGCAGTATTTT.

CDR3 nucleotides: TGTGCCAGCAGCTTAGGCGGCACGGCTGCCTACGAGCAGTACTTC. Protein: CASSLGGTAAYEQYF. The chain employs TRBV5-8 and TRBJ2-7; D is unresolved. The CDR3 length is 15 residues. Per the germline V gene, CDR1 is SGHTS and CDR2 is YDEGEE. V was clipped by 2 bases and J by 2 bases, with 14 bases between them.

V usage is TRBV18 and J usage is TRBJ2-7; 7 bases line up with TRBD1. Germline V CDR1 and CDR2: KGHSH, LQKENI. The length of the CDR3 is 14 residues. V shed 6 bases and J 1 base; nucleotides not matched to a gene: 6. The CDR3 DNA reads as TGTGCCAGCTCCCCCCAGGGGGTTTCCTACGAGCAGTACTTC. Protein sequence: CASSPQGVSYEQYF.

V usage is TRBV29-1 and J usage is TRBJ2-5, with 10 bases identical to TRBD2. The V and J ends lost 5 bases and 4 bases, in that order; junction bases with no gene match: 16. Germline CDR1 reads SQVTM; CDR2 reads ANQGSEA. This CDR3 is 17 amino acids long. CDR3 in amino acids: CSVLAGAATVTSETQYF. The CDR3 DNA follows: TGCAGCGTTCTAGCGGGGGCGGCAACCGTTACTTCAGAGACCCAGTACTTC.

In its sample, this clone was seen a few times. This rearrangement joins TRBV5-1 to TRBJ2-1; 13 bases map to TRBD2. Germline CDR1 is SGHRS and CDR2 is YFSETQ. This CDR3 region has 15 residues. The V and J ends lost 5 bases and 6 bases, in that order; junction bases with no gene match: 5. CDR3 sequence (DNA): TGCGCCAGCAGACGGGGACTAGCGGGGCTCAATGAGCAGTTCTTC. The encoded protein is CASRRGLAGLNEQFF.

The V gene is TRBV4-1, the J gene TRBJ2-3; 12 nucleotides match TRBD1. The V gene end was trimmed by 0 bases and the J gene end by 6 bases; junction bases not matched to a gene: 7. CDR1 MGHRA and CDR2 YSYEKL come from the germline V gene. The CDR3 has 17 residues. The CDR3 here is CASSQERRDRGLDTQYF. In nucleotides, the CDR3 is TGCGCCAGCAGCCAAGAAAGAAGGGACAGGGGGCTGGATACGCAGTATTTT.

Only a few counts were recorded for this clone. The V and J genes are TRBV27 and TRBJ2-2; D ambiguous. CDR3 length equals 12 residues. CDR1 is MNHEY and CDR2 is SMNVEV in the germline V gene (reference sequence). Trimming took 5 bases from V and 6 from J, leaving 7 bases between them. The CDR3 region has the DNA TGTGCCAGCAGTGCGGCCCCCGGGGAGCTGTTTTTT. Its protein product is CASSAAPGELFF.

The V call is TRBV10-3, the J call TRBJ2-1; D is perhaps TRBD1 (6 bases). The CDR3 has 14 residues. V was trimmed by 4 bases and J by 5 bases, leaving 12 bases between them. In germline, CDR1 is ENHRY, CDR2 SYGVKD. CDR3 DNA sequence: TGTGCCATCAGTGTCAGGGGACCTAACAATGAGCAGTTCTTC. Translating gives CAISVRGPNNEQFF.

J is TRBJ2-1 and V is TRBV11-3; no firm D call. This CDR3 is 13 amino acids long. Germline V gene data show CDR1 as SGHNT and CDR2 as YENEEA. V gave up 5 bases and J gave up 7 bases, with 12 bases separating them. In DNA form, the CDR3 reads TGTGCCAGCAGCCCCACACAGTGGAATGAGCAGTTCTTC. Protein sequence: CASSPTQWNEQFF.

The chain uses TRBV5-4 and TRBJ2-7; TRBD2 matches at 7 bases. The CDR3 covers 14 residues. V was pared by 2 bases and J by 4 bases, with 6 bases of the junction left unmatched. CDR1 is SGHNT, CDR2 YYREEE, per germline (reference sequence). The CDR3 sequence is CASSLTGGQYEQYF. The CDR3 bases are TGTGCCAGCAGCTTAACGGGAGGACAATACGAGCAGTACTTC.

J is TRBJ2-5 and V is TRBV4-1, with 10 bases fitting TRBD2. CDR1 is MGHRA, CDR2 YSYEKL, per germline. The CDR3 covers 19 residues. The trim removed 4 bases at V and 2 bases at J, leaving 16 bases unmatched. The CDR3 sequence: CASSPTRTSGRGAQETQYF. As DNA, the CDR3 is TGCGCCAGCAGCCCCACACGGACTAGCGGAAGGGGGGCGCAAGAGACCCAGTACTTC.

The J gene is TRBJ2-3, the V gene TRBV19, with 7 bases lining up with TRBD2. CDR3 length equals 16 residues. Trimming took 10 bases from V and 1 from J; bases not matched to a gene: 14. CDR1 and CDR2 (germline): LNHDA, SQIVND (reference sequence). The CDR3 loop is CATTAWGGDGTDTQYF. The DNA of the CDR3 is TGTGCCACGACCGCTTGGGGAGGGGATGGCACAGATACGCAGTATTTT.

The V and J genes are TRBV27 and TRBJ1-2; TRBD1 matches at 8 bases. Looked up from germline, CDR1 is MNHEY and CDR2 is SMNVEV (reference sequence). The CDR3 loop spans 15 amino acids. The ends lost 5 bases at V and 5 bases at J; junction bases unmatched: 10. The CDR3 reads CASSPTGGALYGYTF. The CDR3 coding sequence is TGTGCCAGCAGTCCTACAGGGGGGGCCCTATATGGCTACACCTTC.

This clone has only a few counts. Other DNA sequences in the sample encode the same CDR3. V is TRBV19 and J is TRBJ1-5; tentative D call: TRBD1 (6 bases). The CDR3 runs to 16 residues. Trimming removed 5 bases from V and 0 bases from J, with 14 bases in between. Germline V CDR1 and CDR2: LNHDA, SQIVND (reference sequence). CDR3 coding DNA: TGTGCCAGTAGTCCGCGGGAGGGGGGTAGCAATCAGCCCCAGCATTTT. Translated, it gives CASSPREGGSNQPQHF.

V is TRBV10-3 and J is TRBJ2-1; 11 nucleotides agree with TRBD2. The germline gives CDR1 ENHRY, CDR2 SYGVKD. The CDR3 loop spans 16 amino acids. V was pared by 4 bases and J by 7 bases, with 9 bases of the junction left unmatched. The CDR3 sequence is CAISAGLAGGSNEQFF. In DNA, the CDR3 is TGTGCCATCAGTGCCGGTCTAGCGGGGGGATCAAATGAGCAGTTCTTC.

The chain combines TRBV6-1 with TRBJ1-1; 7 positions match TRBD1. The CDR3 is 13 amino acids. The germline V gene has CDR1 MNHNS and CDR2 SASEGT. J was trimmed by 6 bases and V by 3 bases; bases with no gene match: 4. The DNA of the CDR3 is TGTGCCAGCAGTGAGAAGGGACAGTCTGAAGCTTTCTTT. This translates into CASSEKGQSEAFF.